The 18 T cell receptor beta chains listed next were all sequenced from one sample in a study of T-cell memory formation after mild COVID-19. TCRdb independently ran MiXCR on the 5' RACE reads; one entry per CDR3 protein. The table lists under 50,000 distinct CDR3 sequences, 27% of them singletons. Sequenced material: PBMCs or a T cell subset sorted from them (not recorded which). The receptors come from a man younger than 35 who had mild COVID-19 (a few samples of this study predate the infection). Cell type and time point are not known.

The rearrangement joins TRBV7-2 to TRBJ2-5; TRBD2 aligns across 11 bases. The V segment lost 5 bases and the J segment 7 bases; nucleotides outside the gene matches: 12. The CDR3 loop spans 16 amino acids. Germline V gives CDR1 SGHTA, CDR2 FQGNSA. The CDR3 coding sequence is TGTGCCAGCAGCGCCCCGGGTAGCGGGGGGGTCGGGACCCAGTACTTC. Its protein is CASSAPGSGGVGTQYF.

This clonotype has only a few counts. The chain is built from TRBV12-3 or TRBV12-4 and TRBJ1-2; no clear D gene. V lost 3 bases, J lost 6 bases, and 14 bases lay in between. This CDR3 has 14 residues. In DNA, the CDR3 is TGTGCCAGCAGTTTCCCGGGAGGTGGGCATGGCTACACCTTC. Amino acid sequence: CASSFPGGGHGYTF.

This clonotype occurred many times. This sequence joins TRBV3-2 and TRBJ2-7; TRBD2, the table's D call, lacks a check against the DNA. TRBV3-2 is marked as a pseudogene. The CDR3 covers 16 residues. In nucleotides, the CDR3 is TGTGCCAGCAGCCAAGAGTGGAAAGGGCCAACCTACGAGCAGTACGTC. Its translation: CASSQEWKGPTYEQYV.

This clonotype was seen more than once but under ten times. The V call is TRBV7-2, the J call TRBJ2-7, with D possibly matching TRBD1 (6 bases). Germline V CDR1 and CDR2: SGHTA, FQGNSA. The V gene lost 5 bases and the J gene lost 7 bases, with 15 bases spanning the gap. The length of the CDR3 is 13 residues. The CDR3, as DNA: TGTGCCAGCAGCCCGGACCCAGGGGATGAGCAGTACGTC. This codes for CASSPDPGDEQYV.

V is TRBV4-2 and J is TRBJ1-1; D is perhaps TRBD1 (6 bases). Germline V gene lookup returns CDR1 LGHNA and CDR2 YNFKEQ. V lost 4 bases and J 3 bases, leaving 12 bases between the germline ends. CDR3 length: 14 amino acids. The CDR3, as DNA: TGTGCCAGCAGCCCGTTACAGGGATACACTGAAGCTTTCTTT. Protein product: CASSPLQGYTEAFF.

The chain carries TRBV7-9 and TRBJ2-5; D remains ambiguous. V shed 5 bases and J shed 5 bases, with 18 bases lying between them. Germline loops: CDR1 SEHNR, CDR2 FQNEAQ (reference sequence). The length of the CDR3 is 15 residues. The CDR3 loop reads CASSRGSYQSETQYF. As DNA, the CDR3 is TGTGCCAGCAGCCGCGGATCGTACCAGTCGGAGACCCAGTACTTC.

The chain carries TRBV4-3 and TRBJ1-1; 7 bases line up with TRBD1. Germline V gene lookup returns CDR1 LGHNA and CDR2 YSLEER. There are 15 residues in the CDR3. V was pared by 5 bases and J by 1 base, with 7 bases of the junction left unmatched. The CDR3 is CASSFSGTANTEAFF. CDR3 in DNA: TGCGCCAGCAGCTTCTCCGGGACAGCGAACACTGAAGCTTTCTTT.

This clonotype came up a few times. The CDR3 DNA sequence: TGTGCCAGCAGCCTGCTGGCTAGCGGGTGGTATGAGCAGTTCTTC. This codes for CASSLLASGWYEQFF. This chain uses TRBV7-3 with TRBJ2-1, with 8 bases aligning to TRBD2. The CDR3 totals 15 residues. Losses at the gene ends were 5 bases for V and 8 bases for J; bases not matched to a gene: 11. Germline V gene lookup returns CDR1 SGHTA and CDR2 FQGTGA.

V usage is TRBV5-1 and J usage is TRBJ2-7; D gene ambiguous. Germline loops: CDR1 SGHRS, CDR2 YFSETQ. The CDR3 is made up of 16 amino acids. V was cut by 0 bases and J by 4 bases, with 17 bases left in between. In nucleotides, the CDR3 is TGCGCCAGCAGCTTGGCCGAATATGGCACTCGGTACGAGCAGTACTTC. Amino acids: CASSLAEYGTRYEQYF.

The chain joins TRBV12-3 or TRBV12-4 to TRBJ2-3; TRBD1 agrees at 7 bases. After removal of 7 bases from V and 0 bases from J, the junction contained 7 bases not matched to a gene. This CDR3 is built from 15 residues. The CDR3 nucleotides read TGTGCCAGCAATCGCCCGGGACAGAGCACAGATACGCAGTATTTT. The encoded protein is CASNRPGQSTDTQYF.

The table lists this clonotype with a few counts. V usage is TRBV4-1 and J usage is TRBJ2-7; TRBD1 matches at 7 bases. Unmatched junction bases numbered 5, after V lost 0 bases and J lost 3 bases. Germline V gene sequence: CDR1 MGHRA, CDR2 YSYEKL. CDR3 length equals 15 residues. CDR3 in amino acids: CASSQDDSGGYEQYV. CDR3 coding DNA: TGCGCCAGCAGCCAAGACGATTCAGGGGGCTACGAGCAGTACGTC.

The chain combines TRBV29-1 with TRBJ1-2; maybe TRBD1 (6 bases). Trimming took off 0 bases at V and 0 bases at J, with 11 bases between the two ends. Germline V gene lookup returns CDR1 SQVTM and CDR2 ANQGSEA. The CDR3 is 15 amino acids. The chain's CDR3 is CSVEDRDRTNYGYTF. CDR3 sequence (DNA): TGCAGCGTTGAAGATCGAGACAGGACTAACTATGGCTACACCTTC.

In its sample, this clonotype was seen a few times. The chain uses TRBV12-3 or TRBV12-4 and TRBJ2-7; the D call may be TRBD1 or TRBD2 (5 bases each). V was clipped by 5 bases and J by 5 bases, with 10 bases between them. The CDR3 is made up of 12 amino acids. The CDR3 spells CASSLGTHEQYF. CDR3 nucleotides: TGTGCCAGCAGTCTGGGGACCCACGAGCAGTACTTC.

This chain uses TRBV7-9 with TRBJ2-5, with 8 bases aligning to TRBD2. V shed 5 bases, J shed 1 base, and the junction held 9 bases outside the gene matches. The CDR3 spans 16 residues. CDR1 and CDR2 from the germline V gene are SEHNR and FQNEAQ (reference sequence). CDR3 sequence reads: CASSPRGAGAQETQYF. CDR3 sequence (DNA): TGTGCCAGCAGCCCCCGTGGAGCGGGGGCCCAAGAGACCCAGTACTTC.

Only a few counts were recorded for this clonotype. The genes are TRBV20-1 and TRBJ2-7; D possibly uses TRBD1 or TRBD2 (5 bases each). Between the trimmed V and J ends, which lost 3 bases and 3 bases, there was a span of 12 bases. The CDR3 loop spans 13 amino acids. The germline V gene encodes CDR1 DFQATT and CDR2 SNEGSKA (reference sequence). CDR3 sequence reads: CSASPGPFYEQYF. DNA for the CDR3: TGCAGTGCTAGTCCGGGACCATTCTACGAGCAGTACTTC.

The V call is TRBV11-3, the J call TRBJ2-3; D possibly corresponds to TRBD2 (5 bases). The CDR3 loop spans 16 amino acids. Germline CDR1 reads SGHNT; CDR2 reads YENEEA. V lost 0 bases and J lost 1, with 11 bases in between. The CDR3, as DNA: TGTGCCAGCAGCTTAGAGGAGGTAGATGGCACAGATACGCAGTATTTT. Translating it yields CASSLEEVDGTDTQYF.

This clonotype was counted between two and nine times. This chain joins TRBV4-2 and TRBJ2-7; TRBD2 is a possible D gene (7 bases). This CDR3 spans 17 amino acids. V was trimmed by 0 bases and J by 0 bases, leaving 15 bases between them. CDR1 and CDR2 from the germline V gene are LGHNA and YNFKEQ. DNA for the CDR3: TGTGCCAGCAGCCAAGATTTGCGGGGGCGGAGCTCCTACGAGCAGTACTTC. Protein: CASSQDLRGRSSYEQYF.

V gene TRBV9 combines with J gene TRBJ2-7; 11 bases align to TRBD2. CDR1 is SGDLS and CDR2 is YYNGEE in the germline V gene. The junction had 8 bases not matched to a gene; V was cut back by 3 bases and J by 3 bases. CDR3 length: 16 residues. CDR3 nucleotide sequence: TGTGCCAGCAGCGGAATCACTAGCGGGGGAAACTACGAGCAGTACTTC. Translated, it gives CASSGITSGGNYEQYF. Using reference TRBV9 and TRBJ2-7 for the parts outside the CDR3, the full variable domain is DSGVTQTPKHLITATGQRVTLRCSPRSGDLSVYWYQQSLDQGLQFLIQYYNGEERAKGNILERFSAQQFPDLHSELNLSSLELGDSALYFCASSGITSGGNYEQYFGPGTRLTVT.